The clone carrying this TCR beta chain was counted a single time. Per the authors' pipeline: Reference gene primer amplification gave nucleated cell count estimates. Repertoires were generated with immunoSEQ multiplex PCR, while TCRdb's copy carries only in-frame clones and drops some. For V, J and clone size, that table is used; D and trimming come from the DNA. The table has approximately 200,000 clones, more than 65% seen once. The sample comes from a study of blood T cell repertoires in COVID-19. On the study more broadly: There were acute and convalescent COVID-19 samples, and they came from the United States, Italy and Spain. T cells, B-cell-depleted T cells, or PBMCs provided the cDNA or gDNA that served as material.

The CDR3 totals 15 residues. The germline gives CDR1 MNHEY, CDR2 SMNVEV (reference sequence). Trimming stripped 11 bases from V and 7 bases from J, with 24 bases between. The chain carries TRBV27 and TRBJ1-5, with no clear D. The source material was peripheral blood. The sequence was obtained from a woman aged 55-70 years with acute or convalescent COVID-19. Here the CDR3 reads CASRSLDASRQPQHF. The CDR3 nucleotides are TGTGCCTCCCGAAGTTTAGACGCCAGCAGGCAGCCCCAGCATTTT.